This T cell receptor (beta chain) originates from a study of T cell changes during pregnancy in multiple sclerosis. Libraries were prepared by immunoSEQ multiplex PCR; TCRdb keeps only in-frame clonotypes and omits some of them. The sample shows 53,000 or so clones, 94% of them seen only once. Deletions cut 4 bases from V and 6 bases from J, with 11 bases between. This CDR3 contains 13 residues. Looked up from germline, CDR1 is LGHNA and CDR2 is YNFKEQ. The sequence came from a female donor with multiple sclerosis, enrolled in a pregnancy study. The sequences come from CD4+ T cells from peripheral blood mononuclear cells, collected in the second trimester of pregnancy. The gene calls are TRBV4-2 and TRBJ2-3; D is unresolved. The CDR3 loop reads CASSPLHGDTQYF. CDR3 nucleotides: TGTGCCAGCAGCCCCCTTCACGGGGATACGCAGTATTTT.